This TCR beta chain was captured by sequencing in a study of blood T cells in healthy people across ages. Looking at the study overall: Template switching retrieved approximately one barcoded beta molecule for each two T cells. Overall study results and limits: As naive T cell percentage varied, TCR beta diversity correlated strongly with it. Estimates of total diversity, which came from one million sequenced T cells, were considered to be underestimates.

Trimming removed 6 bases from V and 5 bases from J; junction bases left unmatched: 11. CDR1 and CDR2 (germline): SEHNR, FQNEAQ (reference sequence). This CDR3 has 15 residues. A sample-barcoded 5' primer and a J-beta primer mix were used in a second PCR of roughly 6 to 12 cycles. Researchers report that a template-switch adaptor with 12 random nucleotides tagged each cDNA molecule. TCRdb passed the 5' RACE reads through MiXCR, listing each CDR3 protein once. The table records 1,500,000 or so distinct CDR3 sequences, around 40% of them present only once. With regard to this clonotype: Its antigen is unidentified. Because it lacks the conserved phenylalanine or tryptophan at the end, this CDR3 is likely a read error.

This TCR was sampled from a woman aged 18-29 years in good health. What was sequenced was blood. This chain links TRBV7-9 with TRBJ2-3; 7 nucleotides line up with TRBD2. For the CDR3, the DNA is TGTGCCAGCAGTCCAGCTAGCGGCCCTAGAGATACGCAGTATTCT. It specifies CASSPASGPRDTQYS.